Listed below are T cell receptor beta chains from one sample, sequenced in a study of monozygotic twins with inflammatory bowel disease. After re-calling the 5' RACE reads, TCRdb lists one entry per CDR3 protein, DNA absent. Here the sample table reports about 420,000 distinct CDR3 sequences. The sample taken for sequencing was blood. These receptors were taken from a human donor with ulcerative colitis or Crohn's disease, or a healthy co-twin of an affected twin (not recorded which). Both conserved end residues are part of each CDR3.

V,J,CDR3
TRBV10-3,TRBJ2-1,CAISESGLAGYNEQFF
TRBV10-3,TRBJ2-3,CATGDSTDTQYF
TRBV10-3,TRBJ1-5,CAISESSGTGSNQPQHF
TRBV27,TRBJ1-1,CASSLSAGLTEAFF
TRBV7-2,TRBJ2-7,CASSLRPRSPYEQYF
TRBV27,TRBJ2-7,CASSFSAGTEFYEQYF
TRBV5-1,TRBJ2-1,CASSSGTSVYNEQFF
TRBV7-3,TRBJ2-3,CASSYKRGTSIDTQYF
TRBV18,TRBJ1-1,CASSSAAMNTEAFF
TRBV10-1,TRBJ2-5,CASSESTRDGGETQYF
TRBV2,TRBJ1-4,CASSRTGMDEKLFF
TRBV29-1,TRBJ2-1,CSVEGGTYNEQFF
TRBV20-1,TRBJ2-7,CSARANSGTSYEQYF
TRBV6-6,TRBJ2-5,CASSFDTSGRRETQYF
TRBV20-1,TRBJ2-5,CSARDRATSGVKETQYF
TRBV12-3/TRBV12-4,TRBJ2-5,CASSLITTDSPQYF
TRBV28,TRBJ2-3,CASSRDSGDTQYF
TRBV7-9,TRBJ1-5,CASSLLTGQPQHF
TRBV3-1,TRBJ1-2,CASSQESVGYTF
TRBV6-6,TRBJ1-1,CASSPAGAGTEAFF
TRBV12-3/TRBV12-4,TRBJ2-6,CASSLIAGANVLTF
TRBV24-1,TRBJ2-2,CATSNRGGNTGELFF
TRBV5-1,TRBJ1-4,CASSLAVGDGSEKLFF
TRBV9,TRBJ2-1,CASSVGSAGYEQFF
TRBV5-1,TRBJ2-3,CASSGTGQPTDTQYF
TRBV3-1,TRBJ2-5,CASSQVRMAKTQYF
TRBV4-1,TRBJ1-1,CASSLQGSHTEAFF
TRBV7-6,TRBJ1-2,CASSQGQGAGYTF
TRBV9,TRBJ1-1,CASSVDERWAVDEAFF
TRBV6-5,TRBJ2-1,CARQLAATYNEQFF
TRBV28,TRBJ1-1,CASSLTRQNTEAFF
TRBV11-1,TRBJ2-1,CASSPPVGALSSYNEQFF
TRBV28,TRBJ1-2,CASTSGWGYTF
TRBV28,TRBJ1-2,CASCGRAYGYTF
TRBV7-2,TRBJ2-7,CASCPTGYEQYF
TRBV5-1,TRBJ2-6,CASSTTGGANVLTF
TRBV20-1,TRBJ2-1,CTQTSGGTSSYNEQFF
TRBV5-6,TRBJ2-3,CASSSPHLLTGDITDTQYF
TRBV5-1,TRBJ1-5,CASSSTTGGNQPQHF
TRBV7-2,TRBJ2-3,CASSLTAGGGTDTQYF
TRBV11-2,TRBJ2-5,CASSLEVGGRTETQYF
TRBV20-1,TRBJ2-5,CSATELLGRETQYF
TRBV3-1,TRBJ2-7,CASSQDRGAHEQYF
TRBV5-1,TRBJ1-2,CASSSDWGYGYTF
TRBV5-1,TRBJ1-6,CASSFTGSQNSPLHF
TRBV5-1,TRBJ1-5,CASSFGPGQPQHF
TRBV2,TRBJ2-1,CASSETLAPSSYNEQFF
TRBV4-1,TRBJ1-1,CASSPWTGNFMNTEAFF
TRBV5-4,TRBJ2-5,CASRATGASETQYF
TRBV5-4,TRBJ2-1,CASSLSREGEQFF
TRBV20-1,TRBJ1-2,CSASLQGDSGYTF
TRBV4-3,TRBJ2-2,CASSQDPRVGTGELFF
TRBV5-4,TRBJ2-2,CASSPLGDTNTGELFF
TRBV29-1,TRBJ2-6,CSARTSSGANVLTF
TRBV10-3,TRBJ2-3,CAISALGLVTDTQYF